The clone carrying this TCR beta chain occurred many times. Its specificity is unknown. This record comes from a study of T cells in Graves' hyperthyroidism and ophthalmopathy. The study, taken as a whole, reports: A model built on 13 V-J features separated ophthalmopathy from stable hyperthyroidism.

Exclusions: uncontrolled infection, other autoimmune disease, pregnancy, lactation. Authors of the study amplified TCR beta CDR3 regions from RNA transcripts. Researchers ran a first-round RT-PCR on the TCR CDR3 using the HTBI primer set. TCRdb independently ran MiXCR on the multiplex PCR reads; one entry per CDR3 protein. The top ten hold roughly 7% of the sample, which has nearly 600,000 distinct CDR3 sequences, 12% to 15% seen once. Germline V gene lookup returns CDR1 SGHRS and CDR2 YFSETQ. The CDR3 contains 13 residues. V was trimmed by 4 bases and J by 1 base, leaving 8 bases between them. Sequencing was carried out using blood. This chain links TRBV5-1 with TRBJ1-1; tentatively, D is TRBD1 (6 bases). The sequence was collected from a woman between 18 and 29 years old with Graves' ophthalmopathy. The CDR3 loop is CASSQQGNTEAFF. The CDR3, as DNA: TGCGCCAGCAGCCAACAGGGGAACACTGAAGCTTTCTTT.